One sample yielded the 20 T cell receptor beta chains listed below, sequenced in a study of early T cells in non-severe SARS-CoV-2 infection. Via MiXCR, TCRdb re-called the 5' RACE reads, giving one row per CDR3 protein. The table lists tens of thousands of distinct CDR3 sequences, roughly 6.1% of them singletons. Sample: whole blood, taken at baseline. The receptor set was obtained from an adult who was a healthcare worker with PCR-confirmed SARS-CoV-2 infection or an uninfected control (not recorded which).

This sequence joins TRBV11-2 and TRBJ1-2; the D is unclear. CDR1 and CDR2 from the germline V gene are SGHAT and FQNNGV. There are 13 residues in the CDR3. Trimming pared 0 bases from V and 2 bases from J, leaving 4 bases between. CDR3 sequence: CASSLDRNYGYTF. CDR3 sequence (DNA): TGTGCCAGCAGCTTAGATCGAAACTATGGCTACACCTTC.

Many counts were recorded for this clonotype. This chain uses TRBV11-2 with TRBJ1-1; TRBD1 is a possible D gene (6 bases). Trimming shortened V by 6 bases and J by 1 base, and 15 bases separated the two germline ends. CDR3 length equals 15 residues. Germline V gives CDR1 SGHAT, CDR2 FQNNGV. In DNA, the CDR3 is TGTGCCAGCAGAGGGCCGGGACAAACGAACACTGAAGCTTTCTTT. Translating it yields CASRGPGQTNTEAFF.

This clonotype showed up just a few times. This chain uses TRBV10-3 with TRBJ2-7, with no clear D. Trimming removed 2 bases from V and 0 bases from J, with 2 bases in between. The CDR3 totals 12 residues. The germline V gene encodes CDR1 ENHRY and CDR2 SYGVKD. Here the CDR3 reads CAISELSYEQYF. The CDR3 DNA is TGTGCCATCAGTGAGCTCTCCTACGAGCAGTACTTC.

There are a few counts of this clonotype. In DNA form, the CDR3 reads TGTGCCAGCAGCGCCCAGGGGTTGGGCAATCAGCCCCAGCATTTT. Translation: CASSAQGLGNQPQHF. The rearrangement links TRBV7-6 to TRBJ1-5, with D tentatively TRBD1 (6 bases). The germline V gene encodes CDR1 SGHVS and CDR2 FNYEAQ. This CDR3 contains 15 residues. V gave up 5 bases and J gave up 2 bases, with 13 bases separating them.

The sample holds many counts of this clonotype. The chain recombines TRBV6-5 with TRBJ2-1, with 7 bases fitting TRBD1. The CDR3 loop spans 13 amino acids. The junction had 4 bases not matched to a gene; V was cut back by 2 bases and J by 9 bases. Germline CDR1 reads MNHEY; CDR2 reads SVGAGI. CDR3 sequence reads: CASSYAPGGEQFF. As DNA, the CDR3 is TGTGCCAGCAGTTACGCGCCAGGGGGTGAGCAGTTCTTC.

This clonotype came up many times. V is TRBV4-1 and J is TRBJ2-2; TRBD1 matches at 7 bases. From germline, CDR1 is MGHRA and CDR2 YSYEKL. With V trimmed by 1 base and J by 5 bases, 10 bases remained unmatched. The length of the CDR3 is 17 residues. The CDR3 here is CASSQGAGTDGTGELFF. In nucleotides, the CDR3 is TGCGCCAGCAGCCAAGGGGCAGGGACAGATGGGACCGGGGAGCTGTTTTTT.

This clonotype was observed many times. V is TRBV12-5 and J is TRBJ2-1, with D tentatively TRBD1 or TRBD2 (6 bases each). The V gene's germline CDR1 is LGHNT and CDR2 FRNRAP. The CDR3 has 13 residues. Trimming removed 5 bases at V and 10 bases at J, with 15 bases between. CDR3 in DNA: TGTGCTAGTGGTCCTGGAGGGGGAAGAGAGCAGTTCTTC. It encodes CASGPGGGREQFF.

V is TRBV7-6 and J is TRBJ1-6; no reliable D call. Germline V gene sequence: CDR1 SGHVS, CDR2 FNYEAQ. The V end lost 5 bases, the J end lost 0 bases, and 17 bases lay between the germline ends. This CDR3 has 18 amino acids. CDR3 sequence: CASSRFGEESSYNSPLHF. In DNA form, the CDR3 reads TGTGCCAGCAGCCGCTTTGGGGAGGAGAGCTCCTATAATTCACCCCTCCACTTT.

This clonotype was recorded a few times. This chain's CDR3 is CSAPSSGEITDTQYF. For the CDR3, the DNA is TGCAGTGCTCCCTCCAGCGGGGAAATCACAGATACGCAGTATTTT. The chain recombines TRBV20-1 with TRBJ2-3, with 7 nucleotides matching TRBD2. This CDR3 is 15 amino acids long. CDR1 DFQATT and CDR2 SNEGSKA come from the germline V gene (reference sequence). Trimming at V came to 5 bases and at J to 2 bases, leaving 10 bases not matched to a gene.

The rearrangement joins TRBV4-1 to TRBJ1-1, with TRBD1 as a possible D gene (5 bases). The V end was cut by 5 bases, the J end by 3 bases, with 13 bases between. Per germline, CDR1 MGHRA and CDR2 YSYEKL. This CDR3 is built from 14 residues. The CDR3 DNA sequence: TGCGCCAGCAGCTACGATGGGGGATACACTGAAGCTTTCTTT. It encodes CASSYDGGYTEAFF.

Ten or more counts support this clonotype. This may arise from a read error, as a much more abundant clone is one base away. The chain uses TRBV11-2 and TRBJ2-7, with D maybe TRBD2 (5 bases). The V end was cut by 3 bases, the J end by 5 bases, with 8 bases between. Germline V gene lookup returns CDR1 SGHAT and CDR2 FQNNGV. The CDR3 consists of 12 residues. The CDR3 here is CASSFTRNEQYF. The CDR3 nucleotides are TGTGCCAGCAGCTTTACTAGGAACGAGCAGTACTTC.

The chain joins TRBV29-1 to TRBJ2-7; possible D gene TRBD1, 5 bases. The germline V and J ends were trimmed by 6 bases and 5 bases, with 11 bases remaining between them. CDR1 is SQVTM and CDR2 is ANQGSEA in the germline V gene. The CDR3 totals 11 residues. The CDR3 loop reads CSVRTSHEQYF. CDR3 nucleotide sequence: TGCAGCGTCAGGACATCACACGAGCAGTACTTC.

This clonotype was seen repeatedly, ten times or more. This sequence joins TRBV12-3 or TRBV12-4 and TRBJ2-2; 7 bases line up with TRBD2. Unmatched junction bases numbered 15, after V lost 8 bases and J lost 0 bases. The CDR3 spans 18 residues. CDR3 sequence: CASRPHSLGGTNTGELFF. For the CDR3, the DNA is TGTGCCAGCCGGCCCCATAGTTTGGGGGGGACGAACACCGGGGAGCTGTTTTTT.

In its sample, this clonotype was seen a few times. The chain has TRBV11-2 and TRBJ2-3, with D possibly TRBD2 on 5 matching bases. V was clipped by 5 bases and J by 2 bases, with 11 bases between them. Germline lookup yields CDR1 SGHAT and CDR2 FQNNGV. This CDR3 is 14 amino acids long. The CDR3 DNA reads TGTGCCAGCAGCGAGGACTCGACCACAGATACGCAGTATTTT. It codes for CASSEDSTTDTQYF.

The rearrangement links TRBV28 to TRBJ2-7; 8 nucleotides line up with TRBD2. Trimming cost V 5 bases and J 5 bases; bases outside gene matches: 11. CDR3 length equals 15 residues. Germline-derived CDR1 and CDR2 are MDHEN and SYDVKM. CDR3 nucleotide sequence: TGTGCCAGCAGTGTGCCATTAGCGGGACTGCACGAGCAGTACTTC. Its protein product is CASSVPLAGLHEQYF. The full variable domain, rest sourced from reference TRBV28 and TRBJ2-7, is DVKVTQSSRYLVKRTGEKVFLECVQDMDHENMFWYRQDPGLGLRLIYFSYDVKMKEKGDIPEGYSVSREKKERFSLILESASTNQTSMYLCASSVPLAGLHEQYFGPGTRLTVT.

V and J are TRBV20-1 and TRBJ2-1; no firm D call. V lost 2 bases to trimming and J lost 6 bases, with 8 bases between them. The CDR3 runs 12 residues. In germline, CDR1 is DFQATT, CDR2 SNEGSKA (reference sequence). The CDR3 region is CSARSQFNEQFF. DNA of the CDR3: TGCAGTGCTAGAAGCCAATTCAATGAGCAGTTCTTC.

The CDR3 bases are TGTGCCAGCAGCTTAGACCCTGGGGAGCAGTACTTC. Translated, it gives CASSLDPGEQYF. The V and J genes are TRBV7-2 and TRBJ2-7; D is ambiguous. CDR1 SGHTA and CDR2 FQGNSA come from the germline V gene. There are 12 residues in the CDR3. The ends were cut back, 1 base at V and 7 bases at J, with 8 bases in the middle.

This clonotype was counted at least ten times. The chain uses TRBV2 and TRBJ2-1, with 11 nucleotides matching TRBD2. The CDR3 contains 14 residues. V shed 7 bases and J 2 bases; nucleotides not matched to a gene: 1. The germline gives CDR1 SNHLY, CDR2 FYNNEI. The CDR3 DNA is TGTGCCAGCATTAGCGGGGGGGCCTACAATGAGCAGTTCTTC. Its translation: CASISGGAYNEQFF.

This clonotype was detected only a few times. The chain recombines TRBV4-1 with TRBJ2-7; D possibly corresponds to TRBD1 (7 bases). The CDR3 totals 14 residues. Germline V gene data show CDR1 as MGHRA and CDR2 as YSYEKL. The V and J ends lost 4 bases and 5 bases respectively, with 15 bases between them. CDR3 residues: CASSRRDREDEQYF. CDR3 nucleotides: TGCGCCAGCAGCCGCCGCGACAGGGAGGACGAGCAGTACTTC.

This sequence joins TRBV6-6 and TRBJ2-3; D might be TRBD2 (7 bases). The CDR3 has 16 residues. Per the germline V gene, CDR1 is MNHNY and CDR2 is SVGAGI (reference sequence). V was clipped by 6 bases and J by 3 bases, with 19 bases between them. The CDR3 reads CASRHSRGGGTDTQYF. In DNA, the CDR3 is TGTGCCAGCAGGCACTCAAGGGGGGGCGGTACAGATACGCAGTATTTT.